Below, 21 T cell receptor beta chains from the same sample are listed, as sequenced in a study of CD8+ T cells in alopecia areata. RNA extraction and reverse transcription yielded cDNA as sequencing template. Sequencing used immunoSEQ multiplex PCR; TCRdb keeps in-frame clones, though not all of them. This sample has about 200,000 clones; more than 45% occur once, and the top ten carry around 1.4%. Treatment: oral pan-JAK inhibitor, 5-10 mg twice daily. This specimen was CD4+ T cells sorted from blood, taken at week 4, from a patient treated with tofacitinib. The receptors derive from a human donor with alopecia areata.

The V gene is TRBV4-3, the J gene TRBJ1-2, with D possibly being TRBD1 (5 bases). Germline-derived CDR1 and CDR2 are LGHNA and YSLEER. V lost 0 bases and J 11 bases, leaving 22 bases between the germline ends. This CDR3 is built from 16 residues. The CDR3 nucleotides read TGCGCCAGCAGCCAAGAAACCGGGACTGACCCCACTAGGTACACCTTC. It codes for CASSQETGTDPTRYTF.

The CDR3 bases are TGTGCCAGTAACCGGGCTTATGGAAACACCATATATTTT. Protein product: CASNRAYGNTIYF. The rearrangement joins TRBV13 to TRBJ1-3; D is unresolved. The CDR3 consists of 13 residues. Trimming left V 9 bases short and J 3 bases short, with 12 bases between. Germline V gene data show CDR1 as PRHDT and CDR2 as FYEKMQ (reference sequence).

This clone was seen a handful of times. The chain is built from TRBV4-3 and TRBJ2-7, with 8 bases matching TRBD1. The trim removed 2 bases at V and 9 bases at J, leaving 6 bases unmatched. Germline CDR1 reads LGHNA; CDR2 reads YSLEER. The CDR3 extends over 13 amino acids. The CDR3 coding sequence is TGCGCCAGCAGCCAAACTACAGGGGGGAGGCAGTACTTC. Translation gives CASSQTTGGRQYF.

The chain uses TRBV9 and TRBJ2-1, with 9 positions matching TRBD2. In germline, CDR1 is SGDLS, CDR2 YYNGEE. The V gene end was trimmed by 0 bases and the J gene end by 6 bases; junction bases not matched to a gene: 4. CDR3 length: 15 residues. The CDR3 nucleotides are TGTGCCAGCAGCGTAGGGACTAGCGACGTCAATGAGCAGTTCTTC. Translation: CASSVGTSDVNEQFF.

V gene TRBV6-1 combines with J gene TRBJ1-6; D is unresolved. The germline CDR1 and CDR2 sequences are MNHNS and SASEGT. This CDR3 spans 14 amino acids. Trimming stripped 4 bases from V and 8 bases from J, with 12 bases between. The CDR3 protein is CASSAPGVYSPLHF. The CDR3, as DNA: TGTGCCAGCAGTGCCCCGGGAGTATATTCACCCCTCCACTTT.

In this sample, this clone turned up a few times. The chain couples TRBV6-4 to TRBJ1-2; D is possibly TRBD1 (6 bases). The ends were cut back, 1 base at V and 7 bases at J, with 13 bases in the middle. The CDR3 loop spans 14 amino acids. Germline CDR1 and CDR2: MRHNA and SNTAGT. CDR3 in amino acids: CASSDWSRGGGYTF. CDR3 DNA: TGTGCCAGCAGTGACTGGTCCAGGGGTGGTGGCTACACCTTC.

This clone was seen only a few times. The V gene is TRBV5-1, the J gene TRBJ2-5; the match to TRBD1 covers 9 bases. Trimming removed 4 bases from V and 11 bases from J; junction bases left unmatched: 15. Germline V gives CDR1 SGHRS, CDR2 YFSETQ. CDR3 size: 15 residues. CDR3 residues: CASSTPGTGSGEQYF. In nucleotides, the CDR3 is TGCGCCAGCAGCACCCCCGGGACAGGGTCGGGGGAGCAGTACTTC.

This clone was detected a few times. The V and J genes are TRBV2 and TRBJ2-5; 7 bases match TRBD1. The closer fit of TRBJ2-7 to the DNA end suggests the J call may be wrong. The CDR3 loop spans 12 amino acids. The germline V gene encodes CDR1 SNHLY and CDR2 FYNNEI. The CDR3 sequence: CASRGQTYEQYF. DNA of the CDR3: TGTGCCAGCAGGGGACAGACCTACGAGCAGTACTTC.

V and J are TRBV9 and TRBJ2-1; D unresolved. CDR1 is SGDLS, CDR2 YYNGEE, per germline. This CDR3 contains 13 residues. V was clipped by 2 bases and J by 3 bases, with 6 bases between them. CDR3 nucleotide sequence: TGTGCCAGCAGCGTCCAGCACTACAATGAGCAGTTCTTC. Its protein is CASSVQHYNEQFF.

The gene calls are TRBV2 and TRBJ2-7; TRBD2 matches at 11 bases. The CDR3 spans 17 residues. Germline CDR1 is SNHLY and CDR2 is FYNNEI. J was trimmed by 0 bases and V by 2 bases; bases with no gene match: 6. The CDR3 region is CASSELAGGRSSYEQYF. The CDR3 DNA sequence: TGTGCCAGCAGTGAACTAGCGGGGGGCAGGAGCTCCTACGAGCAGTACTTC.

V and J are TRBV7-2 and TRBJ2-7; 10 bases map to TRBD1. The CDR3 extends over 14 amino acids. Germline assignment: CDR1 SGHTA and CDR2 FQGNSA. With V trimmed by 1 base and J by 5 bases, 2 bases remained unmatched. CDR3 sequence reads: CASSLGDRGHEQYF. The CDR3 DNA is TGTGCCAGCAGCTTAGGGGACAGGGGCCACGAGCAGTACTTC.

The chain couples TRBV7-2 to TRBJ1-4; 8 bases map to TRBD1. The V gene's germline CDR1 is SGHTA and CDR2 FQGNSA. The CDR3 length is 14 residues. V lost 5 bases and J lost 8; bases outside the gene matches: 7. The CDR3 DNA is TGTGCCAGCAGCCCCGGACAGGGTGGCGAAAAACTGTTTTTT. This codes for CASSPGQGGEKLFF.

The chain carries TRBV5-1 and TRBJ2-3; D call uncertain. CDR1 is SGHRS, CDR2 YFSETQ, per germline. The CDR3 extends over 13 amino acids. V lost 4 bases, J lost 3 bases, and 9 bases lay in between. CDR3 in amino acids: CASSLELTDTQYF. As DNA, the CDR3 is TGCGCCAGCAGCCTCGAGCTTACAGATACGCAGTATTTT.

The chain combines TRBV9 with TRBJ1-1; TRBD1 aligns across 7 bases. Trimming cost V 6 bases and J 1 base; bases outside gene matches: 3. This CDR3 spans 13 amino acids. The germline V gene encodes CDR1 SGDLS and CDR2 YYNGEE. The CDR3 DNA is TGTGCCAGCAAGGGACAGACGAACACTGAAGCTTTCTTT. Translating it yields CASKGQTNTEAFF.

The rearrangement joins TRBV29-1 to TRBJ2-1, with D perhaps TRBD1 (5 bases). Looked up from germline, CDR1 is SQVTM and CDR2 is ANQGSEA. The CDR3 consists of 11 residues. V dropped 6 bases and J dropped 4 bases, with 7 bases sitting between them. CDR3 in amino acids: CSVQGYNEQFF. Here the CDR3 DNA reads TGCAGCGTGCAGGGATACAATGAGCAGTTCTTC.

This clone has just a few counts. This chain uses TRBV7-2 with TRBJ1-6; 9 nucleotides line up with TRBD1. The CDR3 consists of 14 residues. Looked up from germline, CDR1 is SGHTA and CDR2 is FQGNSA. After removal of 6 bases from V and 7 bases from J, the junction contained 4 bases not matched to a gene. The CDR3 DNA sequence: TGTGCCAGCAGTCACGGGACAGGGAATTCACCCCTCCACTTT. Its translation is CASSHGTGNSPLHF.

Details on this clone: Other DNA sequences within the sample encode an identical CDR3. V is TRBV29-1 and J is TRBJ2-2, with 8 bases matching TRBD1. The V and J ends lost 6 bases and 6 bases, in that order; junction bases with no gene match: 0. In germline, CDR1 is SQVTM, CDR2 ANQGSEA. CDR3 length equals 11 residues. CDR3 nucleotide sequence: TGCAGCGTACAGGGGGCCGGGGAGCTGTTTTTT. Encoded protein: CSVQGAGELFF.

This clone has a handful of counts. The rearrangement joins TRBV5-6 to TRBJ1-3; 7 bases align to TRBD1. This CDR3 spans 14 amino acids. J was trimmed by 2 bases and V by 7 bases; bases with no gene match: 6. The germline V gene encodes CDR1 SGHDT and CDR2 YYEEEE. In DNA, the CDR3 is TGTGCCAGCGGACGGGACAGAGCTGGAAACACCATATATTTT. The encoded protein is CASGRDRAGNTIYF.

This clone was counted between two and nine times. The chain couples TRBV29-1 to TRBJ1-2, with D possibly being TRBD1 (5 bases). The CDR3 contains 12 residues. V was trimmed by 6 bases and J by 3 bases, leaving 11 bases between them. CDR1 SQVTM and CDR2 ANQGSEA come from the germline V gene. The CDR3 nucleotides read TGCAGCGTCCGGGACGGAGACTATGGCTACACCTTC. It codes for CSVRDGDYGYTF.

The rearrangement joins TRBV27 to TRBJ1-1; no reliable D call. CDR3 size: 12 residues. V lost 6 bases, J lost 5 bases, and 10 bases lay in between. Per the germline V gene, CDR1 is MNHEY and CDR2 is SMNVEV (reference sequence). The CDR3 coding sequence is TGTGCCAGCAGGACGGTGGATACTGAAGCTTTCTTT. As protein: CASRTVDTEAFF.

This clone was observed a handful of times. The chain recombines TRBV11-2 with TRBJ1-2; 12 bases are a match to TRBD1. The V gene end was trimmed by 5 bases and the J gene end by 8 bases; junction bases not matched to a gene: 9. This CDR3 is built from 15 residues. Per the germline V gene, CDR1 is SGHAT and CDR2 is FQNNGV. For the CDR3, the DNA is TGTGCCAGCAGCCCCCGCCCCGGGACAGGGGGCGGCTACACCTTC. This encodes CASSPRPGTGGGYTF.